Below, one TCR beta chain is given with its context. CDR1 and CDR2 from the germline V gene are SNHLY and FYNNEI. The V gene lost 7 bases and the J gene lost 0 bases, with 15 bases spanning the gap. The CDR3 runs 15 residues. These data originate in a study of T cell responses to AZD1222 COVID-19 vaccine. Sequenced by immunoSEQ multiplex PCR; TCRdb stores in-frame clones only, minus some. The table has about 94,000 clones, roughly 84% seen once; the top ten hold 13%. The receptor was derived from an adult in good health. J is TRBJ1-1 and V is TRBV2; possible D gene TRBD1, 6 bases. The sequencing here drew on peripheral blood, taken on day 0 of AZD1222 vaccination. CDR3 loop: CASTLRTAMNTEAFF. The CDR3 DNA follows: TGTGCCAGCACCCTCAGGACAGCCATGAACACTGAAGCTTTCTTT.